Given below is one T cell receptor beta chain in context. What it binds is not known. V lost 2 bases and J 0 bases, leaving 5 bases between the germline ends. The CDR3 is made up of 14 amino acids. The germline V gene encodes CDR1 MNHEY and CDR2 SVGAGI. The sample belongs to a study of T-cell reconstitution after alpha-beta-depleted transplantation in children. Using unique molecular identifiers, the investigators prepared the TCRbeta library. TCRdb re-derived calls from the PCR reads in MiXCR, one entry per CDR3 protein. In the table there are over 200,000 distinct CDR3 sequences, under 8.5% of which are singletons. Study-wide findings and caveats: Surviving recipient T cells and thymic progenitors accounted for the high day-60 TCRbeta diversity observed in some patients. Diversity and T-cell counts at one year after transplant derived mostly from new T cells. Expanded graft clones, several hundred of them, were reportedly the source of alpha-beta T cells about two months after transplant.

This TCR derives from a male patient aged 2-15 years who had a stem cell transplant for acute myeloid leukemia, so the T cells may come from the graft donor. The V gene is TRBV6-5, the J gene TRBJ1-5; D remains ambiguous. The sequences come from PBMCs, mostly from graft donor cells, collected 360 days after TCRalphabeta/CD19-depleted stem cell transplant. This chain's CDR3 is CASSYKYSNQPQHF. The CDR3 nucleotides are TGTGCCAGCAGTTACAAGTATAGCAATCAGCCCCAGCATTTT.